This T cell receptor (beta chain) comes out of a study of T-cell reconstitution after alpha-beta-depleted transplantation in children. Preparation of the TCRbeta library used unique molecular identifiers. TCRdb reanalysed the PCR reads using MiXCR and keeps one entry per CDR3 protein. The sample consists of over 200,000 distinct CDR3 sequences, about 9.2% of them appearing once. This CDR3 comprises 12 residues. CDR1 and CDR2 from the germline V gene are SNHLY and FYNNEI. Trimming left V 7 bases short and J 3 bases short, with 8 bases between. The table lists this clonotype with a few counts. This chain joins TRBV2 and TRBJ2-3, with D hard to call. The sequence derives from a human donor who donated a stem cell graft to a child with acute lymphoblastic leukemia. Sequenced here: PBMCs from the stem cell graft donor, sampled from the stem cell graft. The CDR3 DNA follows: TGTGCCAGCATAGGACGAACAGATACGCAGTATTTT. Translation: CASIGRTDTQYF.